The 22 T cell receptor beta chains listed next were all sequenced from one sample in a study of neoadjuvant anti-PD-1 for oral cavity cancer. Time point denoted: after neoadjuvant nivolumab, at surgical resection. Assay: immunoSEQ multiplex PCR; the TCRdb copy retains only in-frame clones and omits some. The data show approximately 68,000 clones, with about nine tenths seen just once and more than 2.5% held by the top ten. This specimen was PBMCs, taken after nivolumab (anti-PD-1) treatment. The origin of the receptors is a person aged 35-79 years with oral cavity squamous cell carcinoma.

To note about this clone: At one end, the junction sequence differs from germline, possibly due to a read error. This chain uses TRBV2 with TRBJ2-7, with D hard to call. The CDR3 loop spans 12 amino acids. CDR1 is SNHLY, CDR2 FYNNEI, per germline. CDR3 loop: CASSESGQERYF. CDR3 DNA: TGTGCCAGCAGTGAGTCTGGGCAGGAGCGGTACTTC.

This clone was picked up one time. The CDR3 sequence: CASSPNVGDPGNQPQHF. For the CDR3, the DNA is TGTGCCAGCAGCCCAAACGTGGGGGACCCTGGGAATCAGCCCCAGCATTTT. The chain employs TRBV7-9 and TRBJ1-5; a possible D gene is TRBD1 (5 bases). The length of the CDR3 is 17 residues. CDR1 and CDR2 (germline): SEHNR, FQNEAQ (reference sequence). V was clipped by 5 bases and J by 4 bases, with 21 bases between them.

The chain employs TRBV5-1 and TRBJ1-6; D perhaps matches TRBD1 (5 bases). Per the germline V gene, CDR1 is SGHRS and CDR2 is YFSETQ. The CDR3 consists of 14 residues. The V end was cut by 1 base, the J end by 7 bases, with 9 bases between. The chain's CDR3 is CASSLTGENSPLHF. In DNA form, the CDR3 reads TGCGCCAGCAGCTTGACAGGAGAGAATTCACCCCTCCACTTT.

In this sample, this clone turned up once. The chain uses TRBV7-9 and TRBJ1-1; D not resolved. Trimming stripped 5 bases from V and 14 bases from J, with 18 bases between. Per the germline V gene, CDR1 is SEHNR and CDR2 is FQNEAQ (reference sequence). CDR3 size: 12 residues. The CDR3 loop reads CASSRPGRPPFF. Written as DNA, the CDR3 is TGTGCCAGCAGCAGGCCTGGAAGACCACCATTCTTT.

This clone was counted between two and nine times. This chain uses TRBV25-1 with TRBJ1-1, with 7 bases matching TRBD1. This CDR3 has 13 residues. V trimming: 6 bases; J trimming: 5 bases; junction bases outside the gene matches: 6. The germline gives CDR1 MGHDK, CDR2 SYGVNS. Here the CDR3 DNA reads TGTGCCAGCAGCCGACAGGGAAGAACTGAAGCTTTCTTT. Protein sequence: CASSRQGRTEAFF.

This chain connects TRBV5-1 to TRBJ2-1; D is uncertain. Germline loops: CDR1 SGHRS, CDR2 YFSETQ. The V end was cut by 0 bases, the J end by 0 bases, with 10 bases between. This CDR3 spans 16 amino acids. The chain's CDR3 is CASSLGASLSYNEQFF. CDR3 nucleotides: TGCGCCAGCAGCTTGGGGGCCTCCCTCTCCTACAATGAGCAGTTCTTC.

The chain uses TRBV5-1 and TRBJ2-5; D could derive from TRBD1 or TRBD2 (6 bases each). The V end lost 1 base, the J end lost 5 bases, and 21 bases lay between the germline ends. CDR1 is SGHRS, CDR2 YFSETQ, per germline. This CDR3 is built from 17 residues. CDR3 residues: CASSLRGLGASRETQYF. CDR3 in DNA: TGCGCCAGCAGCTTGAGGGGACTGGGGGCCAGTAGGGAGACCCAGTACTTC.

In its sample, this clone was seen once. The chain joins TRBV5-4 to TRBJ1-2; 11 bases agree with TRBD1. The trim removed 4 bases at V and 8 bases at J, leaving 10 bases unmatched. The V gene's germline CDR1 is SGHNT and CDR2 YYREEE (reference sequence). The CDR3 sequence is 15 residues long. CDR3 sequence reads: CASSLGQGARGGYTF. The CDR3 nucleotides are TGTGCCAGCAGCCTAGGACAGGGGGCTCGTGGCGGCTACACCTTC.

This clone was detected only once. The chain joins TRBV5-1 to TRBJ1-2; 7 bases align to TRBD1. The CDR3 runs to 15 residues. Germline CDR1 SGHRS, CDR2 YFSETQ. Unmatched junction bases numbered 9, after V lost 4 bases and J lost 3 bases. In DNA, the CDR3 is TGCGCCAGCAGCCCGCGGGGCAGGGGGTACTATGGCTACACCTTC. It translates to CASSPRGRGYYGYTF.

This rearrangement joins TRBV7-3 to TRBJ2-2, with a weak D call TRBD1 (5 bases). CDR3 size: 13 residues. In germline, CDR1 is SGHTA, CDR2 FQGTGA. V lost 5 bases, J lost 4 bases, and 8 bases lay in between. The chain's CDR3 is CASSPQVTGELFF. The CDR3 DNA follows: TGTGCCAGCAGCCCACAGGTCACCGGGGAGCTGTTTTTT.

The chain recombines TRBV10-3 with TRBJ1-5; unclear D gene. This CDR3 spans 13 amino acids. V lost 5 bases and J 9 bases, leaving 14 bases between the germline ends. In germline, CDR1 is ENHRY, CDR2 SYGVKD. The CDR3 loop reads CAISQPGEGPQHF. CDR3 bases: TGTGCCATCAGTCAACCCGGGGAGGGGCCCCAGCATTTT.

The CDR3 nucleotides are TGTGCCAGCAGCTCGGGGTCAAACTCAGCGATCCCCGAGCAGTACTTC. This translates into CASSSGSNSAIPEQYF. The rearrangement links TRBV11-3 to TRBJ2-7; maybe TRBD2 (5 bases). The length of the CDR3 is 16 residues. The V gene's germline CDR1 is SGHNT and CDR2 YENEEA. V dropped 4 bases and J dropped 6 bases, with 22 bases sitting between them.

The rearrangement links TRBV10-1 to TRBJ1-1; 7 nucleotides align to TRBD1. Trimming took 4 bases from V and 1 from J; bases not matched to a gene: 9. The CDR3 length is 16 residues. Per the germline V gene, CDR1 is WNHNN and CDR2 is SYGVQD (reference sequence). CDR3 residues: CASSARQGSGNTEAFF. DNA for the CDR3: TGCGCCAGCAGTGCGCGACAGGGTAGTGGGAACACTGAAGCTTTCTTT.

The V gene is TRBV9, the J gene TRBJ2-2; no clear D. CDR3 size: 14 residues. Germline V gene data show CDR1 as SGDLS and CDR2 as YYNGEE. The germline V and J ends were trimmed by 3 bases and 3 bases, with 9 bases remaining between them. CDR3 sequence reads: CASSADPYTGELFF. DNA of the CDR3: TGTGCCAGCAGCGCCGACCCGTACACCGGGGAGCTGTTTTTT.

This chain uses TRBV10-3 with TRBJ1-2, with D tentatively TRBD1 (5 bases). With 10 bases removed from V and 6 bases from J, the gap between germline ends came to 18 bases. Per germline, CDR1 ENHRY and CDR2 SYGVKD. The CDR3 runs to 13 residues. The CDR3 DNA reads as TGTGCCACCCGCCGCGACAGAGCTGATGGCTACACCTTC. It specifies CATRRDRADGYTF.

The rearrangement uses TRBV2 and TRBJ1-2, with a tentative D call TRBD1 (5 bases). The CDR3 is 14 residues long. V lost 7 bases and J lost 8, with 20 bases in between. In germline, CDR1 is SNHLY, CDR2 FYNNEI. CDR3 region: CASKRTFRDGGYTF. The CDR3 DNA follows: TGTGCCAGCAAAAGGACTTTCAGGGACGGCGGCTACACCTTC.

V is TRBV2 and J is TRBJ2-2; D is unclear. There are 14 residues in the CDR3. V was clipped by 4 bases and J by 3 bases, with 9 bases between them. Germline V gives CDR1 SNHLY, CDR2 FYNNEI. As DNA, the CDR3 is TGTGCCAGCAGTGTTAACCGATACACCGGGGAGCTGTTTTTT. Translating it yields CASSVNRYTGELFF.

The V call is TRBV6-6, the J call TRBJ1-5; TRBD1 is a possible D gene (6 bases). The CDR3 runs 13 residues. The ends were cut back, 6 bases at V and 4 bases at J, with 10 bases in the middle. The germline CDR1 and CDR2 sequences are MNHNY and SVGAGI (reference sequence). This chain's CDR3 is CASREQGNQPQHF. The CDR3 DNA follows: TGTGCCAGCAGGGAACAGGGAAATCAGCCCCAGCATTTT.

The table lists this clone with a few counts. V gene TRBV15 combines with J gene TRBJ1-1; 7 bases map to TRBD1. The CDR3 spans 15 residues. Trimming cost V 3 bases and J 0 bases; bases outside gene matches: 4. Germline CDR1 and CDR2: LNHNV and YYDKDF (reference sequence). The CDR3 sequence is CATSSRTGLNTEAFF. The CDR3 bases are TGTGCCACCAGCAGTCGGACAGGCCTGAACACTGAAGCTTTCTTT.

The V call is TRBV25-1, the J call TRBJ2-3; 7 bases fit TRBD2. With 3 bases clipped from V and 0 bases from J, the junction kept 0 bases outside the gene matches. CDR1 is MGHDK, CDR2 SYGVNS, per germline. The CDR3 extends over 14 amino acids. CDR3 in amino acids: CASSEGGSTDTQYF. The CDR3 DNA reads TGTGCCAGCAGTGAGGGAGGGAGCACAGATACGCAGTATTTT.

This chain links TRBV7-9 with TRBJ2-7, with 9 bases lining up with TRBD1. The ends lost 5 bases at V and 5 bases at J; junction bases unmatched: 10. CDR1 is SEHNR and CDR2 is FQNEAQ in the germline V gene (reference sequence). CDR3 length: 15 residues. The CDR3 coding sequence is TGTGCCAGCAGCCTTCCCAGGACAGGGGTTCACGAGCAGTACTTC. Its protein is CASSLPRTGVHEQYF.

The J gene is TRBJ2-5, the V gene TRBV27, with TRBD2 matching over 7 bases. The V gene's germline CDR1 is MNHEY and CDR2 SMNVEV (reference sequence). After removal of 11 bases from V and 5 bases from J, the junction contained 17 bases not matched to a gene. The CDR3 is made up of 15 amino acids. CDR3 coding DNA: TGTGCCCCAGCAGCGGGAACCGAGGCGGGGGAGACCCAGTACTTC. This codes for CAPAAGTEAGETQYF.